This entry concerns a single T cell receptor (beta chain). It was with a sample-barcoded 5' primer and a J-beta primer mix that a second PCR of roughly 6 to 12 cycles was run. Each cDNA molecule, via a template-switch adaptor with 12 random nucleotides, was tagged. All samples gave at least 2.5 million CDR3-containing paired-end reads. Via MiXCR, TCRdb re-called the 5' RACE reads, giving one row per CDR3 protein. The profile shows about 620,000 distinct CDR3 sequences, roughly 21% of them singletons. These data originate in a study of blood T cells in healthy people across ages. Germline assignment: CDR1 SGHRS and CDR2 YFSETQ. The length of the CDR3 is 15 residues. The junction had 4 bases not matched to a gene; V was cut back by 5 bases and J by 6 bases.

Sequenced input: blood. This chain links TRBV5-1 with TRBJ2-1; 14 bases fit TRBD2. This sequence originates from a man aged 65 to 85 in good health. The CDR3, as DNA: TGCGCCAGCAGGGCCGGACTAGCGGGAGGCAATGAGCAGTTCTTC. This codes for CASRAGLAGGNEQFF.